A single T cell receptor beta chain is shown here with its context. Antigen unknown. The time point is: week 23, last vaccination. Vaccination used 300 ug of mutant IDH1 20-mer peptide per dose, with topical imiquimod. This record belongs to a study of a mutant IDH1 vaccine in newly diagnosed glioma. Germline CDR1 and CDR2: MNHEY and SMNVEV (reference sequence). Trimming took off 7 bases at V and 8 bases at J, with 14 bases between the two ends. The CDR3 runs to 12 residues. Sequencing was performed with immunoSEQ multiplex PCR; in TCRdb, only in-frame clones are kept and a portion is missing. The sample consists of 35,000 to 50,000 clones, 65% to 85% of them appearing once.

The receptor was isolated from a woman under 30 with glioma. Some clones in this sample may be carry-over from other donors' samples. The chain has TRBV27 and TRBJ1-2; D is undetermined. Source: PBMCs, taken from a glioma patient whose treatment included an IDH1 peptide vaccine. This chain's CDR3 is CASTSAAGGYTF. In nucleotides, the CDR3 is TGTGCCAGCACTTCGGCAGCCGGAGGCTACACCTTC.